The present entry profiles one TCR beta chain with its context. CDR3 length: 15 residues. Germline CDR1 reads SEHNR; CDR2 reads FQNEAQ (reference sequence). V lost 1 base to trimming and J lost 1 base, with 10 bases between them. This entry belongs to a study of blood T cell repertoires in COVID-19. Sequenced by immunoSEQ multiplex PCR; TCRdb stores in-frame clones only, minus some. This table holds 110,000 to 150,000 clones, 80% to 90% found once. The chain recombines TRBV7-9 with TRBJ1-1, with D uncertain. The source is a woman of 80 years or more with acute or convalescent COVID-19. The specimen was peripheral blood. The CDR3 bases are TGTGCCAGCAGCTTAGACCGACAAAGGAACACTGAAGCTTTCTTT. Protein product: CASSLDRQRNTEAFF.